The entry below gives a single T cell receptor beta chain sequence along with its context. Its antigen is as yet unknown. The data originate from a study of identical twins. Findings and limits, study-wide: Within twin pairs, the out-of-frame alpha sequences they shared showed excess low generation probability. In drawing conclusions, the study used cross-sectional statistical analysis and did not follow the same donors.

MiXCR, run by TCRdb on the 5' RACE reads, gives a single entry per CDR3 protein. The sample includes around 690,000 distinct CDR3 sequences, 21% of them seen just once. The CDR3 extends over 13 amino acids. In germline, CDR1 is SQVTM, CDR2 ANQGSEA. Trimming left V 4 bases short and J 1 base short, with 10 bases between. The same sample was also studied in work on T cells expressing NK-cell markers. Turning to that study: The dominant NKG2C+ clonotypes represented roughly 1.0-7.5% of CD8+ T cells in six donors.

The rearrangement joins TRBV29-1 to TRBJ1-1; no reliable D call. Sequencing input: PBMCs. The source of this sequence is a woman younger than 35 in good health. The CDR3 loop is CSVAYEQNTEAFF. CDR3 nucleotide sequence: TGCAGCGTTGCATACGAGCAGAACACTGAAGCTTTCTTT.